This T cell receptor (beta chain) was identified during a study of cytomegalovirus exposure and HLA in healthy donors. Donors were nominally healthy when sampled, though unrecorded immune exposures were likely. The primer mix had 60 Vbeta and 13 Jbeta primers. Only in-frame clones appear in the TCRdb table, and some are missing; sequencing was by immunoSEQ multiplex PCR. The data hold about 130,000 clones, with approximately 80% observed a single time. The length of the CDR3 is 12 residues. The V gene end was trimmed by 2 bases and the J gene end by 11 bases; junction bases not matched to a gene: 5. The germline V gene encodes CDR1 SEHNR and CDR2 FQNEAQ (reference sequence).

V and J are TRBV7-9 and TRBJ1-1; 7 bases match TRBD1. This receptor was taken from a boy under 10 years old in good health and CMV-seronegative. The sequenced material came from PBMCs. The CDR3 spells CASSLLTGEAFF. CDR3 nucleotides: TGTGCCAGCAGCTTACTTACAGGGGAGGCTTTCTTT.